This TCR beta chain was found in a study of T cell responses to AZD1222 COVID-19 vaccine. Whole-study findings and limits: At baseline, seropositivity was found in only six or seven AZD1222 recipients. Donors in the cohort were predominantly white British and more often female, and clonal diversity was possibly underestimated.

The method was immunoSEQ multiplex PCR; TCRdb's version includes in-frame clones alone and lacks a portion of them. The sample records about 86,000 clones, approximately 82% being singletons. This clone was counted a few times. The antigen is not known. The origin of this receptor is an adult in good health. The specimen comprised peripheral blood, sampled on day 0 of AZD1222 vaccination.

The DNA for the CDR3 is TGTGCCAGCAGCGCCGTCACAGGGAGGCAAGAGACCCAGTACTTC. It translates to CASSAVTGRQETQYF. The chain uses TRBV2 and TRBJ2-5; the D gene could be TRBD1 or TRBD2 (6 bases each). Trimming took off 6 bases at V and 2 bases at J, with 16 bases between the two ends. Germline CDR1 and CDR2: SNHLY and FYNNEI. The CDR3 sequence is 15 residues long.